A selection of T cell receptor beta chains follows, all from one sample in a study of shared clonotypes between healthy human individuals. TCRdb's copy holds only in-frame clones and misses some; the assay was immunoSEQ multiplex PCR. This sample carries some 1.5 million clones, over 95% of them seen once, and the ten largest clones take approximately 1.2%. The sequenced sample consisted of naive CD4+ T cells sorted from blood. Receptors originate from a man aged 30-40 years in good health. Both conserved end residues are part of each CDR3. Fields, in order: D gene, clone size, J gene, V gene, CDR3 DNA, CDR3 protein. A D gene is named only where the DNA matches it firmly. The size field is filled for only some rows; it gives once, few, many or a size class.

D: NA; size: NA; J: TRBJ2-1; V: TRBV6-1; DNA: TGTGCCAGCAGTGAGGGGGTTGTGCCGGGGGAGTTCTTC; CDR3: CASSEGVVPGEFF
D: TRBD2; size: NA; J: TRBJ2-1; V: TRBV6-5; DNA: TGTGCCAGCAGCTACAGGGTCCTAGCGGGAGGGCCCCTGTTCTTC; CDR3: CASSYRVLAGGPLFF
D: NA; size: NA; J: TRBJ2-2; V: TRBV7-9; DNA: TGTGCCAGCAGCTTAGCGGGAGAGGTCGGGGAGCTGTTTTTT; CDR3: CASSLAGEVGELFF
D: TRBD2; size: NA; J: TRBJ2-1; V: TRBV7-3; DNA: TGTGCCAGCAGCCTAGGACTAGCGGGAGTCAATGAGCAGTTCTTC; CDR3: CASSLGLAGVNEQFF
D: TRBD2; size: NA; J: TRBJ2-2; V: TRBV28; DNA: TGTGCCAGCACCTGGGGCGGGAGCACCGGGGAGCTGTTTTTT; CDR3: CASTWGGSTGELFF
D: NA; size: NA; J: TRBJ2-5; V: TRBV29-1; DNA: TGCAGCGTTGTAGGACAGGGAGGGCAAGAGACCCAGTACTTC; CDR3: CSVVGQGGQETQYF
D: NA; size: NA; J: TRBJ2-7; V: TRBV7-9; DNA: TGTGCCAGCAGCTTAGGGGGCCAGGTTCTTCAGGAGCAGTACTTC; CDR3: CASSLGGQVLQEQYF
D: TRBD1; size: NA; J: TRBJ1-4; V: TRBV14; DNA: TGTGCCAGCAGCCAGGCCAGGGGGCGACAAGAAAAACTGTTTTTT; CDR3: CASSQARGRQEKLFF
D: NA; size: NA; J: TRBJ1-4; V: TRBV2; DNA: TGTGCCAGCAGTGAAGCAGTAGGGGGGAATGAAAAACTGTTTTTT; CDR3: CASSEAVGGNEKLFF
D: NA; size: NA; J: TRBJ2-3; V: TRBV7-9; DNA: TGTGCCAGCAGCTTAGAACTAGGTGGGGATACGCAGTATTTT; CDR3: CASSLELGGDTQYF
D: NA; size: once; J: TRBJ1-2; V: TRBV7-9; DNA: TGTGCCAGCAGCTTAGGACAGGAGTATGGCTACACCTTC; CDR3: CASSLGQEYGYTF
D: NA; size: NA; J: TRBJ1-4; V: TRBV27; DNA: TGTGCCAGCAGTCTTGGGGCCGGCTATAATGAAAAACTGTTTTTT; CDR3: CASSLGAGYNEKLFF
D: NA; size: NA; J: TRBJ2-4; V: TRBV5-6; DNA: TGTGCCAGCAGCTTGTTCCGCCTTATCAGCGACATTCAGTACTTC; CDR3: CASSLFRLISDIQYF
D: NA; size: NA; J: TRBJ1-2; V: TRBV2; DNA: TGTGCCAGCAAAGTTGGGGGGAACTACTATGGCTACACCTTC; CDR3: CASKVGGNYYGYTF
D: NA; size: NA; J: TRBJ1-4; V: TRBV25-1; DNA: TGTGCCAGCAGTGAGGGGGGCATCAGGGTGAAACTGTTTTTT; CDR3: CASSEGGIRVKLFF
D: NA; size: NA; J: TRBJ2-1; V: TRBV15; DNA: TGTGCCACCAGCAGACCCTCGCAGGGTGGGTTCTTC; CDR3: CATSRPSQGGFF
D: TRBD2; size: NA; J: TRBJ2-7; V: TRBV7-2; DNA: TGTGCCAGCAGCACCCTAGCGGGAGTCCCGGGCGAGCAGTACTTC; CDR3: CASSTLAGVPGEQYF
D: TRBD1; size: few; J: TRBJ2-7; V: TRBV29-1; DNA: TGCAGCATCCGACAGGGGGCGTACGAGCAGTACTTC; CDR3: CSIRQGAYEQYF
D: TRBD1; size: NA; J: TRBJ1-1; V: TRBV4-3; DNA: TGCGCCAGCAGCCAAGAGACAGGGGGGAACACTGAAGCTTTCTTT; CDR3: CASSQETGGNTEAFF
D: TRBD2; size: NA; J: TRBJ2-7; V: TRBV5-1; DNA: TGCGCCAGCAGCTTGGCCCGGACTAGCGGGATCAGCTACGAGCAGTACTTC; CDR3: CASSLARTSGISYEQYF
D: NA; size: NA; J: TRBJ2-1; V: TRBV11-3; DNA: TGTGCCAGCAGCTTAGATCGTCGTAGGGGAATTTTCTCCTACAATGAGCAGTTCTTC; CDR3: CASSLDRRRGIFSYNEQFF
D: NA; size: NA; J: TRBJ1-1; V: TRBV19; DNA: TGTGCCAGTAGATTTTTGGGGGAAGCTTTCTTT; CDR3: CASRFLGEAFF
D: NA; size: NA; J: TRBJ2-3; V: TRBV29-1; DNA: TGCATCGGCGGCGGGGTTGGAGAAGATACGCAGTATTTT; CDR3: CIGGGVGEDTQYF
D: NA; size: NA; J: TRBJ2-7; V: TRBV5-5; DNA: TGTGCCAGCAGCTTGGCCGGGGGGCCGGACTACGAGCAGTACTTC; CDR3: CASSLAGGPDYEQYF
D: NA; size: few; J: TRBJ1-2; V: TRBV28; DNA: TGTGCCAGCAGTTTAGCTCGGCGTGGCTACACCTTC; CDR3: CASSLARRGYTF
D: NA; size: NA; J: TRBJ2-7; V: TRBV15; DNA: TGTGCCACCAGCAGAGATCAAGGACAGAGGCCTGGGGAGCAGTACTTC; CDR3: CATSRDQGQRPGEQYF
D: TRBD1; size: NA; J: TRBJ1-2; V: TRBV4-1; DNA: TGCGCCAGCAGCCACCCCCCGAGGGGGCTTAACTATGGCTACACCTTC; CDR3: CASSHPPRGLNYGYTF
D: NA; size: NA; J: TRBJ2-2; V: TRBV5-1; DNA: TGCGCCAGCAGCCTCGGGACCGCCGCTTCGAACACCGGGGAGCTGTTTTTT; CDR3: CASSLGTAASNTGELFF
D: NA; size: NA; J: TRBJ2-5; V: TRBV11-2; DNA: TGTGCCACCAGCCCCTCAGTTATCCTCCAAGAGACCCAGTACTTC; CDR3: CATSPSVILQETQYF
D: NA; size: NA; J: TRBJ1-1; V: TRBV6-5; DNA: TGTGCCAGCAAGCCACTTGGGGGGCAGAATGAAGCTTTCTTT; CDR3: CASKPLGGQNEAFF
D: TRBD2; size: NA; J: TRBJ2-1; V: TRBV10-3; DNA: TGTGCCATCAGCAAAGTGGTTGCCACCGGGACTAGCCAGGGCAATGAGCAGTTCTTC; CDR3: CAISKVVATGTSQGNEQFF
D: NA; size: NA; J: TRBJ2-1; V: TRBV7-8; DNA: TGTGCCAGCAGCCGACGGGGCGGGGACAACAATGAGCAGTTCTTC; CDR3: CASSRRGGDNNEQFF
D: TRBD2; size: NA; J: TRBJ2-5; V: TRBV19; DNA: TGTGCCAGTAGTGTCGCGGGAGGGCCCGGGACCCAGTACTTC; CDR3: CASSVAGGPGTQYF
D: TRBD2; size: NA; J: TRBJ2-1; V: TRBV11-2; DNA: TGTGCCAGCAGCTTAGGGGGACTAGCGGGAGTCTATTATGAGCAGTTCTTC; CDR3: CASSLGGLAGVYYEQFF
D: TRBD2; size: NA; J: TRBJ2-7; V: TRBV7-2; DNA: TGTGCCAGCAGCTTTTCTAGCGGGCCTTCGTGGGAGCAGTACTTC; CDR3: CASSFSSGPSWEQYF
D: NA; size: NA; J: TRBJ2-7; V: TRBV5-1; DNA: TGCGCCAGCAGCTTAAGACGGTTGGGGGACGAGCAGTACTTC; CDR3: CASSLRRLGDEQYF
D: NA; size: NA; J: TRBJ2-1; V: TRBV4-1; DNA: TGCGCCAGCAGCCAGTTGCCAGCCTACAATGAGCAGTTCTTC; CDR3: CASSQLPAYNEQFF
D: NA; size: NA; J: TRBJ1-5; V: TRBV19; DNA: TGTGCCAGTAGTATAGGCGGTAGGGATCAGCCCCAGCATTTT; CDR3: CASSIGGRDQPQHF
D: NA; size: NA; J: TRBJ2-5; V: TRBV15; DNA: TGTGCCACCAGCAGTCTCCCGCGGCGGGAAGAGACCCAGTACTTC; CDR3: CATSSLPRREETQYF
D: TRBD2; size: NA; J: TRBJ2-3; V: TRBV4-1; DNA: TGCGCCAGCAGCTCGATCGGACTAGCGGGAGGCGGTGGGGATACGCAGTATTTT; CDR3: CASSSIGLAGGGGDTQYF
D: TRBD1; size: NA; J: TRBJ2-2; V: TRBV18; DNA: TGTGCCAGCTCACCAGTAGTCCAGGGGGCTAACAACGCCGGGGAGCTGTTTTTT; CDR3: CASSPVVQGANNAGELFF
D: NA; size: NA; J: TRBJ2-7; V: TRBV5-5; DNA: TGTGCCAGCAGCTTGGCAGGTTCCTACGAGCAGTACTTC; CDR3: CASSLAGSYEQYF
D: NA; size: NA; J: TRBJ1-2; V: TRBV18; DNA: TGTGCCAGCTCACGACGGGAAAACTATGGCTACACCTTC; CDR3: CASSRRENYGYTF
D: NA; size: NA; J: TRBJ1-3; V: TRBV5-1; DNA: TGCGCCAGCAGCCTTGGGGACTCTGGAAACACCATATATTTT; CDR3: CASSLGDSGNTIYF
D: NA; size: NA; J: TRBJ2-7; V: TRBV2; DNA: TGTGCCAGCAAACTAAACAACAACCGCTACGAGCAGTACTTC; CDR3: CASKLNNNRYEQYF
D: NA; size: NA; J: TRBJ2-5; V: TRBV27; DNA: TGTGCCAGCAGTCCGCCCCTCGGGACCCAGTACTTC; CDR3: CASSPPLGTQYF
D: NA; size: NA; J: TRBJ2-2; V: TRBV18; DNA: TGTGCCAGCCGACCAGGCGGGAACACCGGGGAGCTGTTTTTT; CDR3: CASRPGGNTGELFF
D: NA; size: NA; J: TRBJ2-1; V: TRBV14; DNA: TGTGCCAGCAGCCAAGTCAACCGATACAATGAGCAGTTCTTC; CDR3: CASSQVNRYNEQFF
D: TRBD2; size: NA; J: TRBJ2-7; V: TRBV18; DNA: TGTGCCAGCTCTCCTCTATCTAGCGGGAGGGCCTTCGAGCAGTACTTC; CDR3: CASSPLSSGRAFEQYF
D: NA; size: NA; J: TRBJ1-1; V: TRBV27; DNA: TGTGCCAGCAGTTTATCGGTGGGGGCCTTCATGAACACTGAAGCTTTCTTT; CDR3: CASSLSVGAFMNTEAFF
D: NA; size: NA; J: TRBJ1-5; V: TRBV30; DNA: TGTGCCTGGAGTGTACCCGGGGCATGGGGACAGCCCCAGCATTTT; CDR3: CAWSVPGAWGQPQHF
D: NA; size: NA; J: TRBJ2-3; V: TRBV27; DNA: TGTGCCAGCAGTTTATTCCCTCGGACAGATACGCAGTATTTT; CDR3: CASSLFPRTDTQYF
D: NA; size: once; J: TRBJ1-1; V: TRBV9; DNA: TGTGCCAGCAGCGCATCCACAGGGCGCACTGAAGCTTTCTTT; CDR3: CASSASTGRTEAFF
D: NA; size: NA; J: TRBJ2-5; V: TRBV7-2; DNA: TGTGCCAGCAGCTTAGCCGGGTCTGAGACCCAGTACTTC; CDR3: CASSLAGSETQYF